The 30 T cell receptor beta chains presented below share a single source sample, sequenced in a study of blood T cell repertoires in COVID-19. The method was immunoSEQ multiplex PCR; TCRdb's version includes in-frame clones alone and lacks a portion of them. The data show about 280,000 clones, with approximately 90% seen just once and roughly 6.3% held by the top ten. Source material: PBMCs or T cells enriched from blood (not recorded which). These receptors came from a woman aged 35 to 49 who had recovered from COVID-19.

This chain joins TRBV28 and TRBJ1-6; D remains ambiguous. CDR1 and CDR2 from the germline V gene are MDHEN and SYDVKM. V was clipped by 2 bases and J by 0 bases, with 8 bases between them. The CDR3 has 16 residues. CDR3 loop: CASSLIGSSYNSPLHF. The CDR3 DNA reads as TGTGCCAGCAGTTTAATCGGGAGCTCCTATAATTCACCCCTCCACTTT.

This clone was seen repeatedly, ten times or more. V is TRBV20-1 and J is TRBJ2-7; weak D call: TRBD2 (5 bases). Trimming took 3 bases from V and 5 from J, leaving 20 bases between them. The CDR3 extends over 15 amino acids. CDR1 is DFQATT, CDR2 SNEGSKA, per germline (reference sequence). CDR3 amino acids: CSASTRSPGGDEQYF. Here the CDR3 DNA reads TGCAGTGCTAGTACGCGTAGTCCCGGAGGTGACGAGCAGTACTTC.

This clone was detected only once. The rearrangement links TRBV18 to TRBJ1-1; TRBD1 matches at 9 bases. The CDR3 length is 15 residues. Germline V CDR1 and CDR2: KGHSH, LQKENI. Trimming at V came to 4 bases and at J to 5 bases, leaving 8 bases not matched to a gene. As DNA, the CDR3 is TGTGCCAGCTCACTTAGCCGGACAGGGGAAACTGAAGCTTTCTTT. The encoded protein is CASSLSRTGETEAFF.

DNA for the CDR3: TGTGCCAGCAGCCAGGCTGGACAGGGGATCGGTTCACCCCTCCACTTT. It codes for CASSQAGQGIGSPLHF. The V gene is TRBV3-1 (or the pseudogene TRBV3-2), the J gene TRBJ1-6; 9 nucleotides align to TRBD1. This CDR3 comprises 16 residues. Unmatched junction bases numbered 9, after V lost 3 bases and J lost 9 bases. Germline CDR1 is LGHDT and CDR2 is YNNKEL (reference sequence).

CDR3 DNA sequence: TGTGCCACCAGCAGAGATGCGCAGCCCCAGCATTTT. As protein: CATSRDAQPQHF. V gene TRBV15 combines with J gene TRBJ1-5, with unresolved D. Germline V CDR1 and CDR2: LNHNV, YYDKDF (reference sequence). Trimming stripped 0 bases from V and 7 bases from J, with 4 bases between. The CDR3 length is 12 residues.

The rearrangement uses TRBV7-3 and TRBJ2-1, with D maybe TRBD1 (6 bases). V was clipped by 2 bases and J by 10 bases, with 6 bases between them. Germline values: CDR1 SGHTA, CDR2 FQGTGA. This CDR3 has 11 amino acids. CDR3 in amino acids: CASSLGGEQFF. The DNA for the CDR3 is TGTGCCAGCAGCTTAGGGGGCGAGCAGTTCTTC.

V is TRBV2 and J is TRBJ2-1; D call uncertain. Per the germline V gene, CDR1 is SNHLY and CDR2 is FYNNEI. The V end lost 2 bases, the J end lost 8 bases, and 7 bases lay between the germline ends. The CDR3 length is 12 residues. CDR3 sequence (DNA): TGTGCCAGCAGTGAAATAGCCGATGAGCAGTTCTTC. This translates into CASSEIADEQFF. The whole variable domain, remainder taken from reference TRBV2 and TRBJ2-1, is EPEVTQTPSHQVTQMGQEVILRCVPISNHLYFYWYRQILGQKVEFLVSFYNNEISEKSEIFDDQFSVERPDGSNFTLKIRSTKLEDSAMYFCASSEIADEQFFGPGTRLTVL.

The rearrangement links TRBV7-9 to TRBJ2-7; 7 positions agree with TRBD1. Germline CDR1 is SEHNR and CDR2 is FQNEAQ (reference sequence). The CDR3 is made up of 15 amino acids. Trimming took 1 base from V and 0 from J; bases not matched to a gene: 3. The CDR3 spells CASSLGGGGSYEQYF. CDR3 in DNA: TGTGCCAGCAGCTTAGGAGGGGGCGGCTCCTACGAGCAGTACTTC.

J is TRBJ2-1 and V is TRBV5-1, with a possible D match to TRBD2 (5 bases). Trimming removed 4 bases at V and 4 bases at J, with 9 bases between. This CDR3 contains 13 residues. Germline values: CDR1 SGHRS, CDR2 YFSETQ. This CDR3 is CASSGRSYNEQFF. DNA for the CDR3: TGCGCCAGCAGCGGGAGAAGTTACAATGAGCAGTTCTTC.

The chain links TRBV11-2 to TRBJ1-2; a possible D gene is TRBD1 (6 bases). Looked up from germline, CDR1 is SGHAT and CDR2 is FQNNGV. CDR3 length: 14 residues. V lost 0 bases, J lost 7 bases, and 12 bases lay in between. The DNA for the CDR3 is TGTGCCAGCAGCTTAGAAGAGGGGGGGGCTGGCTACACCTTC. The encoded protein is CASSLEEGGAGYTF.

The gene calls are TRBV28 and TRBJ1-3; D is perhaps TRBD1 (5 bases). The V end was cut by 7 bases, the J end by 0 bases, with 13 bases between. The CDR3 sequence is 15 residues long. The germline V gene encodes CDR1 MDHEN and CDR2 SYDVKM. This CDR3 reads CASIDGGSSGNTIYF. DNA of the CDR3: TGTGCCAGCATCGACGGGGGGAGCTCTGGAAACACCATATATTTT.

The chain is built from TRBV2 and TRBJ2-7, with 11 bases identical to TRBD2. The germline V gene encodes CDR1 SNHLY and CDR2 FYNNEI. The CDR3 covers 17 residues. The trim removed 0 bases at V and 5 bases at J, leaving 9 bases unmatched. CDR3 loop: CASSEAKLAGATHEQYF. CDR3 coding DNA: TGTGCCAGCAGTGAAGCGAAACTAGCGGGAGCCACCCACGAGCAGTACTTC.

V and J are TRBV14 and TRBJ2-3, with D tentatively TRBD1 (6 bases). Germline lookup yields CDR1 SGHDN and CDR2 FVKESK. The CDR3 spans 16 residues. Trimming stripped 5 bases from V and 0 bases from J, with 15 bases between. The CDR3 protein is CASSYGTGHSTDTQYF. CDR3 nucleotide sequence: TGTGCCAGCAGCTACGGAACAGGGCATAGCACAGATACGCAGTATTTT.

The gene calls are TRBV10-3 and TRBJ2-7, with D tentatively TRBD1 (5 bases). Germline V lookup: CDR1 ENHRY, CDR2 SYGVKD. CDR3 length: 12 amino acids. The germline V and J ends were trimmed by 6 bases and 6 bases, with 12 bases remaining between them. CDR3 sequence reads: CAIRGQGGEQYF. The DNA of the CDR3 is TGTGCCATCAGGGGGCAGGGTGGCGAGCAGTACTTC.

This clone was detected once. The V call is TRBV14, the J call TRBJ1-2; unclear D gene. Trimming took 7 bases from V and 0 from J, leaving 9 bases between them. The germline V gene encodes CDR1 SGHDN and CDR2 FVKESK. The CDR3 length is 13 residues. Written as DNA, the CDR3 is TGTGCCAGCACACGGGGAGCTAACTATGGCTACACCTTC. Protein: CASTRGANYGYTF.

This chain links TRBV27 with TRBJ2-7; the match to TRBD2 covers 12 bases. Germline V lookup: CDR1 MNHEY, CDR2 SMNVEV (reference sequence). CDR3 size: 14 residues. Trimming at V came to 4 bases and at J to 3 bases, leaving 1 base not matched to a gene. The CDR3 nucleotides are TGTGCCAGCAGTTGGACTAGCGGGGTCTACGAGCAGTACTTC. Protein: CASSWTSGVYEQYF.

This chain uses TRBV29-1 with TRBJ2-2; 8 bases line up with TRBD1. V shed 1 base, J shed 4 bases, and the junction held 8 bases outside the gene matches. Germline-derived CDR1 and CDR2 are SQVTM and ANQGSEA. The length of the CDR3 is 16 residues. CDR3 sequence (DNA): TGCAGCGTTGAAGGGACAGGGCGTTATGGCACCGGGGAGCTGTTTTTT. Its translation: CSVEGTGRYGTGELFF.

This chain joins TRBV6-6 and TRBJ2-1, with 16 bases matching TRBD2. The germline V gene has CDR1 MNHNY and CDR2 SVGAGI (reference sequence). After removal of 6 bases from V and 10 bases from J, the junction contained 9 bases not matched to a gene. This CDR3 has 16 residues. The DNA of the CDR3 is TGTGCCAGCAGGCCCGGGACTAGCGGGAGGGCCCCAGAGCAGTTCTTC. The encoded protein is CASRPGTSGRAPEQFF.

The V call is TRBV9, the J call TRBJ1-2; D is possibly TRBD1 (5 bases). V was trimmed by 0 bases and J by 4 bases, leaving 10 bases between them. Germline-derived CDR1 and CDR2 are SGDLS and YYNGEE. The CDR3 consists of 14 residues. The CDR3: CASSVANQGYGYTF. CDR3 nucleotides: TGTGCCAGCAGCGTAGCCAATCAGGGCTATGGCTACACCTTC. Together with reference TRBV9 and TRBJ1-2, the CDR3 gives the full variable domain: DSGVTQTPKHLITATGQRVTLRCSPRSGDLSVYWYQQSLDQGLQFLIQYYNGEERAKGNILERFSAQQFPDLHSELNLSSLELGDSALYFCASSVANQGYGYTFGSGTRLTVV.

The chain couples TRBV12-3 or TRBV12-4 to TRBJ1-6; D is possibly TRBD1 (5 bases). V was cut by 6 bases and J by 9 bases, with 12 bases left in between. CDR3 size: 13 residues. CDR3 loop: CASRRDGGSPLHF. Here the CDR3 DNA reads TGTGCCAGCAGACGTGACGGGGGTTCACCCCTCCACTTT.

V and J are TRBV14 and TRBJ2-7; D is uncertain. Germline values: CDR1 SGHDN, CDR2 FVKESK. The CDR3 length is 16 residues. V lost 4 bases to trimming and J lost 2 bases, with 18 bases between them. This CDR3 reads CASSPQEIRPPYEQYF. In DNA form, the CDR3 reads TGTGCCAGCAGCCCCCAGGAAATTCGACCTCCCTACGAGCAGTACTTC.

This chain connects TRBV4-1 to TRBJ1-4; D ambiguous. Trimming stripped 4 bases from V and 6 bases from J, with 18 bases between. This CDR3 comprises 16 residues. Germline-derived CDR1 and CDR2 are MGHRA and YSYEKL. The CDR3 coding sequence is TGCGCCAGCAGCCCCCGGGGTATGAATGTGGATGAAAAACTGTTTTTT. Translating gives CASSPRGMNVDEKLFF.

This rearrangement joins TRBV4-2 to TRBJ1-5, with TRBD1 matching over 7 bases. The germline V gene has CDR1 LGHNA and CDR2 YNFKEQ. The J segment lost 1 base and the V segment lost 4 bases, leaving 10 bases of the junction unmatched. The CDR3 consists of 17 residues. CDR3 coding DNA: TGTGCCAGCAGCCGGGGCGAGACAGGGAGGAGCAATCAGCCCCAGCATTTT. Encoded protein: CASSRGETGRSNQPQHF.

V is TRBV6-4 and J is TRBJ2-1; a weak D match, TRBD2 (6 bases). The CDR3 covers 17 residues. Trimming cost V 6 bases and J 0 bases, with 18 bases left between them. Germline V gene sequence: CDR1 MRHNA, CDR2 SNTAGT. CDR3 DNA: TGTGCCAGCAGACTTCCGGGGGAGCGGAGCTCCTACAATGAGCAGTTCTTC. Translated: CASRLPGERSSYNEQFF.

A note on this clone: The sample contains more than one DNA sequence encoding this CDR3. The chain employs TRBV7-3 and TRBJ2-1; 13 bases are shared with TRBD2. With V trimmed by 5 bases and J by 2 bases, 3 bases remained unmatched. The CDR3 is 16 residues long. Germline loops: CDR1 SGHTA, CDR2 FQGTGA. The CDR3 loop reads CASSLGTSGAYNEQFF. The CDR3 DNA reads TGTGCCAGCAGCCTAGGGACTAGCGGGGCCTACAATGAGCAGTTCTTC.

The chain recombines TRBV6-5 with TRBJ2-1; the D gene is possibly TRBD1 (5 bases). There are 11 residues in the CDR3. Trimming shortened V by 10 bases and J by 8 bases, and 12 bases separated the two germline ends. The germline V gene encodes CDR1 MNHEY and CDR2 SVGAGI. For the CDR3, the DNA is TGTGCCACCACAGGCCACCATGAGCAGTTCTTC. Translation: CATTGHHEQFF.

V is TRBV7-2 and J is TRBJ2-5, with D tentatively TRBD1 (5 bases). The V gene's germline CDR1 is SGHTA and CDR2 FQGNSA. The CDR3 contains 14 residues. With 1 base removed from V and 5 bases from J, the gap between germline ends came to 11 bases. CDR3 loop: CASSLGQTVETQYF. CDR3 in DNA: TGTGCCAGCAGCTTAGGACAGACCGTGGAGACCCAGTACTTC.

This chain links TRBV7-2 with TRBJ2-2; no clear D gene. The CDR3 is 14 residues long. Germline V gives CDR1 SGHTA, CDR2 FQGNSA. V lost 1 base to trimming and J lost 5 bases, with 8 bases between them. As DNA, the CDR3 is TGTGCCAGCAGCTTAGGTCAGGATACCGGGGAGCTGTTTTTT. As protein: CASSLGQDTGELFF.

The chain links TRBV27 to TRBJ2-1, with 8 positions matching TRBD2. The CDR3 covers 16 residues. Germline CDR1 is MNHEY and CDR2 is SMNVEV (reference sequence). V was clipped by 6 bases and J by 0 bases; unmatched bases: 7. CDR3 in DNA: TGTGCCAGCAGGCTAGGACTAGCTGCCTCCTACAATGAGCAGTTCTTC. It encodes CASRLGLAASYNEQFF.

The genes are TRBV5-4 and TRBJ2-1; TRBD1 agrees at 11 bases. CDR1 and CDR2 (germline): SGHNT, YYREEE (reference sequence). J was trimmed by 5 bases and V by 4 bases; bases with no gene match: 5. CDR3 length equals 15 residues. The CDR3 sequence: CASSDPGQGDNEQFF. Here the CDR3 DNA reads TGTGCCAGCAGCGACCCGGGACAGGGGGACAATGAGCAGTTCTTC.